This T cell receptor beta chain was recorded in a study of chemoradiotherapy in HPV16-positive cancers (dated by TCRdb to 2022 to 2024). In the study overall: Functional T-cell assays on cells from a couple of HPV16-positive patients defined candidate HPV-specific T-cell clones and common TCR motifs. The study asked whether T-cell immunity to the HPV oncoproteins E6 and E7 changes during chemoradiotherapy and whether this immunity affects survival. TCR repertoires from around 80 patients with HPV-related cancers were then used to track the candidate HPV-specific TCRs and motifs. Points the paper makes about the study in general: Only two HPV16-positive patients were used to derive the functional definition of HPV-specific T cells, and the survival association was reported for HPV16-positive patients. Among HPV16-positive patients, expansion of HPV-responsive T cells during chemoradiotherapy was associated with better recurrence-free survival. Expansion of candidate HPV-specific clones and E7-related TCR motifs was observed in the tumor microenvironment during treatment, whereas no such expansion was observed for non-HPV-specific T cells.

Repertoires were sampled repeatedly over the course of chemoradiotherapy so that clonal expansion in the tumor microenvironment could be followed. The CDR3 has 14 amino acids, counting the end cysteine and phenylalanine. Of all the DNA, just the CDR3 is kept, 42 bases in frame from base 1. CDR1 and CDR2 are drawn from the germline V gene (reference sequence): LNHDA, SQIVND. Ends trimmed: V by 8 bases, J by 5 bases; bases unmatched to a gene: 4. Regarding this clone: Its antigen target is currently unknown. No base quality values were provided; no much bigger clone lies one nucleotide off.

The library was prepared using the immunoSEQ multiplex PCR assay. TCRdb's version of the immuneACCESS table is confined to in-frame rearrangements and falls short of the full clone set. An unresolved V gene accounts for under half of the shortfall where checked; the remainder is of unknown origin. The sample table shows more than 13,000 clones, and around 88% are seen once. 3.5% of the sample goes to the ten largest clones. This sequence originates from a human donor with HPV-associated anogenital cancer. Source: blood, taken from a patient who underwent chemoradiotherapy. Recombination linked TRBV19 to TRBJ2-7; 15 bases in the junction line up with TRBD2. The DNA is TGTGCCAGTGGAAGGACTAGCGGGGGGGACGAGCAGTACTTC. The resulting protein is CASGRTSGGDEQYF. Beyond the CDR3, the reference TRBV19 and TRBJ2-7 genes provide the residues; the full variable domain reads: DGGITQSPKYLFRKEGQNVTLSCEQNLNHDAMYWYRQDPGQGLRLIYYSQIVNDFQKGDIAEGYSVSREKKESFPLTVTSAQKNPTAFYLCASGRTSGGDEQYFGPGTRLTVT.